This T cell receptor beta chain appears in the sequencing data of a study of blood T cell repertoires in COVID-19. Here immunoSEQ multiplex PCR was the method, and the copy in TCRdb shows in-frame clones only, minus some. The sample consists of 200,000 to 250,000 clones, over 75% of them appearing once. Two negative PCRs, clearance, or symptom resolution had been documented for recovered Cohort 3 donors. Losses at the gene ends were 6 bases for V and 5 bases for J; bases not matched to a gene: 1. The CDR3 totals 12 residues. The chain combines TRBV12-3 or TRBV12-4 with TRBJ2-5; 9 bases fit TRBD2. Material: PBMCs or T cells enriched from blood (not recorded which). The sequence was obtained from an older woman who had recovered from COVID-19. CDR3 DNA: TGTGCCAGCAGGCGGGGGGGCGAGACCCAGTACTTC. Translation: CASRRGGETQYF.